The present entry profiles one T cell receptor beta chain with its context. The PCR had 60 Vbeta and 13 Jbeta primers. The assay was immunoSEQ multiplex PCR, and TCRdb's table has in-frame clones only and misses some. This sample carries about 210,000 clones, 82% of them seen once, and the ten largest clones take 6%. This entry is derived from a study of cytomegalovirus exposure and HLA in healthy donors. The CDR3 is 12 amino acids. Trimming left V 4 bases short and J 5 bases short, with 9 bases between. Germline-derived CDR1 and CDR2 are SGHKS and YYEKEE (reference sequence). The clonotype comes from a man aged 35-49 years in good health and CMV-seropositive. The sample consisted of PBMCs. The gene calls are TRBV5-5 and TRBJ1-2, with D possibly matching TRBD1 (5 bases). CDR3: CASSPTGYGYTF. The CDR3, as DNA: TGTGCCAGCAGCCCCACAGGTTATGGCTACACCTTC. Full variable domain (remainder filled in from reference TRBV5-5 and TRBJ1-2): DAGVTQSPTHLIKTRGQQVTLRCSPISGHKSVSWYQQVLGQGPQFIFQYYEKEERGRGNFPDRFSARQFPNYSSELNVNALLLGDSALYLCASSPTGYGYTFGSGTRLTVV.